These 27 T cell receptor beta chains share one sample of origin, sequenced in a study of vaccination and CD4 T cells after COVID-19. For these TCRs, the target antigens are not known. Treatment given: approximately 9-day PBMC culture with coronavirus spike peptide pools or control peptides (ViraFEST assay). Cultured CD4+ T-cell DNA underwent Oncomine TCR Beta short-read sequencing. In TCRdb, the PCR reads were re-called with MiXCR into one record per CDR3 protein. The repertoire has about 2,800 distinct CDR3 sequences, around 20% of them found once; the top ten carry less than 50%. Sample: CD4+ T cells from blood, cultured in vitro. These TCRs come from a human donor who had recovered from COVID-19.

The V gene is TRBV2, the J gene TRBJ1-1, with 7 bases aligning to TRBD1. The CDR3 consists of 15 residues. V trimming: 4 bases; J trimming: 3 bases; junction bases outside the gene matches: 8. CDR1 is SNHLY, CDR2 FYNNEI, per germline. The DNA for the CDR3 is TGTGCCAGCAGTGTAGGGGGCAGGGGGTACACTGAAGCTTTCTTT. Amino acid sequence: CASSVGGRGYTEAFF.

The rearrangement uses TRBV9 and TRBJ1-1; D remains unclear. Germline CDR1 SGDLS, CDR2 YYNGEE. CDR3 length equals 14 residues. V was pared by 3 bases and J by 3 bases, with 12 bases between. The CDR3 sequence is CASSAWTTDTEAFF. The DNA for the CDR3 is TGTGCCAGCAGCGCCTGGACGACGGACACTGAAGCTTTCTTT.

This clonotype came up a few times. The CDR3 here is CASSLVGGETQYF. The CDR3 nucleotides read TGTGCCAGCAGTTTAGTCGGCGGAGAGACCCAGTACTTC. The chain combines TRBV12-3 or TRBV12-4 with TRBJ2-5, with D uncertain. V lost 1 base to trimming and J lost 4 bases, with 7 bases between them. The CDR3 covers 13 residues.

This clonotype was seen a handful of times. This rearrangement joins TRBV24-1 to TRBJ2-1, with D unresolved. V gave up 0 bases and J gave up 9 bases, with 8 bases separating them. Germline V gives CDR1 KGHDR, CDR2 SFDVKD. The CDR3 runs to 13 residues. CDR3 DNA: TGTGCCACCAGTGATTTGGGGGTCGGTGAGCAGTTCTTC. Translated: CATSDLGVGEQFF.

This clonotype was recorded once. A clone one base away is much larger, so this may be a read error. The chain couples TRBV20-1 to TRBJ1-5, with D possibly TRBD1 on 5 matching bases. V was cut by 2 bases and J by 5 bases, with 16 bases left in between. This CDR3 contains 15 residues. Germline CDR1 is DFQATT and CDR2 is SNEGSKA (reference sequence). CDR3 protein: CSARNWRRGDQPQHF. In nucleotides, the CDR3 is TGCAGTGCTAGAAATTGGAGGAGGGGTGATCAGCCCCAGCATTTT.

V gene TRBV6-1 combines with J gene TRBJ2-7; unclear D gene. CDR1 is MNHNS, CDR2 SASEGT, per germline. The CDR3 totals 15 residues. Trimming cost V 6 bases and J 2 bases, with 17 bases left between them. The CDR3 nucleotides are TGTGCCAGCAGCCAAGGACGTGGAATAACCTACGAGCAGTACTTC. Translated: CASSQGRGITYEQYF.

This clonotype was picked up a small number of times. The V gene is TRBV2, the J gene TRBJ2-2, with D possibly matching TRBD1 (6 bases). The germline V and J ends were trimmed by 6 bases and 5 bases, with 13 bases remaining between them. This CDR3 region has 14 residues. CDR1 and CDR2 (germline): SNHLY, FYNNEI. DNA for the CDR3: TGTGCCAGCAGACAACAGGGAAGGACCGGGGAGCTGTTTTTT. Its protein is CASRQQGRTGELFF.

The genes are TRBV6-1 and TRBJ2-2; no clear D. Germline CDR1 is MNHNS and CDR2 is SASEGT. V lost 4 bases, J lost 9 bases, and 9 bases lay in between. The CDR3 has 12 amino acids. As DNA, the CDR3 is TGTGCCAGCAGTGCGGGCCTTAGGGAGCTGTTTTTT. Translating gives CASSAGLRELFF.

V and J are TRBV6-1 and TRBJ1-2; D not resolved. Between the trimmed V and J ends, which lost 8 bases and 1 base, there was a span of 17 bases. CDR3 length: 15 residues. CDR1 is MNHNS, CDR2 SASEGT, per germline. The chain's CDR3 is CASAAGGGFNYGYTF. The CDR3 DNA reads TGTGCCAGCGCCGCCGGCGGTGGGTTTAACTATGGCTACACCTTC.

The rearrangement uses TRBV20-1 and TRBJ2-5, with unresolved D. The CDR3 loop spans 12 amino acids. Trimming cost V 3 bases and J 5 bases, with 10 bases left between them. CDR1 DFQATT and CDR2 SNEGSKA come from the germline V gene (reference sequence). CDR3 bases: TGCAGTGCTAGGACGGATCGGGAGACCCAGTACTTC. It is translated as CSARTDRETQYF.

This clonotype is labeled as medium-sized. The CDR3 nucleotides are TGTGCCAGCAGCTTAAGTTCAGGGGTAGGGGCTGAAGCTTTCTTT. Translated: CASSLSSGVGAEAFF. This rearrangement joins TRBV7-3 to TRBJ1-1; TRBD1 might be the D (6 bases). This CDR3 is built from 15 residues. The germline CDR1 and CDR2 sequences are SGHTA and FQGTGA. Trimming shortened V by 1 base and J by 6 bases, and 15 bases separated the two germline ends.

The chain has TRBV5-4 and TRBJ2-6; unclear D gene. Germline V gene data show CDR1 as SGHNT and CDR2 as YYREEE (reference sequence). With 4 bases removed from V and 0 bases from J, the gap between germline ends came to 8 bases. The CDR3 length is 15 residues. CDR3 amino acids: CASSLDLSGANVLTF. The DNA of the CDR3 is TGTGCCAGCAGCCTTGACCTCTCTGGGGCCAACGTCCTGACTTTC.

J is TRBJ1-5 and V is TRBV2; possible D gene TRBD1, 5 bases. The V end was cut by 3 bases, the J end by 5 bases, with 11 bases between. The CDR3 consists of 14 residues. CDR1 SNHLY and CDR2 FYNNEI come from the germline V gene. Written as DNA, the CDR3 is TGTGCCAGCAGTGAGGGGGTCAGGGATCAGCCCCAGCATTTT. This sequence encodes CASSEGVRDQPQHF.

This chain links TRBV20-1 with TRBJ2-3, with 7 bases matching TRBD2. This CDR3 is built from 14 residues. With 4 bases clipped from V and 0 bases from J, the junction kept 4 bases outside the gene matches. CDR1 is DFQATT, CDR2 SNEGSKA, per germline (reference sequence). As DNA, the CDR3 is TGCAGTGCTACAAAAGCGGGGAGCACAGATACGCAGTATTTT. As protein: CSATKAGSTDTQYF.

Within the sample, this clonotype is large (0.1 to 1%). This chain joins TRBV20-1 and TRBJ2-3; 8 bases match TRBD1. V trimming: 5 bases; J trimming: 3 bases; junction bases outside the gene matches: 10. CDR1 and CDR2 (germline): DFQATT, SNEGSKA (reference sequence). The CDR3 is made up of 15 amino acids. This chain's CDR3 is CSALSGTGVTDTQYF. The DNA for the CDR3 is TGCAGTGCTTTGTCCGGGACAGGTGTTACAGATACGCAGTATTTT.

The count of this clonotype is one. In nucleotides, the CDR3 is TGTGCCAGCTCACCTCAGCGGGGGGGACAAGAGACCCAGTACTTC. Protein sequence: CASSPQRGGQETQYF. The V call is TRBV18, the J call TRBJ2-5; 10 nucleotides agree with TRBD2. The CDR3 consists of 15 residues. After removal of 3 bases from V and 2 bases from J, the junction contained 3 bases not matched to a gene. CDR1 and CDR2 from the germline V gene are KGHSH and LQKENI.

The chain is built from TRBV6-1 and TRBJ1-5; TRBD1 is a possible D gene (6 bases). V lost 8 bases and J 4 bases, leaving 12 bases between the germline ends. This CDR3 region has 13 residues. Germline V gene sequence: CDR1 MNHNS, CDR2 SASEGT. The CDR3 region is CASQVQGNQPQHF. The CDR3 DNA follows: TGTGCCAGCCAAGTACAGGGAAATCAGCCCCAGCATTTT.

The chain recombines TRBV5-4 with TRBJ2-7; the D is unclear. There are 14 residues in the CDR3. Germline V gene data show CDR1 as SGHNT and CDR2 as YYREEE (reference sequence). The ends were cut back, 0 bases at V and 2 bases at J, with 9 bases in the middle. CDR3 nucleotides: TGTGCCAGCAGCTTGGATTTGTTGACCTACGAGCAGTACTTC. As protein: CASSLDLLTYEQYF.

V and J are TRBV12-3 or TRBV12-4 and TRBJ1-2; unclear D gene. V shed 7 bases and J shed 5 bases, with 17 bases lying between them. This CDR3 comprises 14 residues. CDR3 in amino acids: CASNRLLSGYGYTF. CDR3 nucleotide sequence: TGTGCCAGCAATAGGCTTTTGTCAGGTTATGGCTACACCTTC.

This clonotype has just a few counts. The CDR3 sequence: CASSRGVSNQPQHF. The DNA for the CDR3 is TGTGCCAGCAGTCGGGGGGTCAGCAATCAGCCCCAGCATTTT. This chain uses TRBV6-1 with TRBJ1-5, with D perhaps matching TRBD1 (5 bases). The germline V gene encodes CDR1 MNHNS and CDR2 SASEGT. The germline V and J ends were trimmed by 5 bases and 1 base, with 9 bases remaining between them. The CDR3 has 14 amino acids.

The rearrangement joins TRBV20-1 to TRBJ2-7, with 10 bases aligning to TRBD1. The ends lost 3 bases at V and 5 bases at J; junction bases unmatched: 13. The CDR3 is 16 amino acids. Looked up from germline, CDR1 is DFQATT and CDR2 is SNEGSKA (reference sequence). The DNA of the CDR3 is TGCAGTGCTAGTTTGAGGGAGACAGGGGGCTTCGACGAGCAGTACTTC. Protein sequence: CSASLRETGGFDEQYF.

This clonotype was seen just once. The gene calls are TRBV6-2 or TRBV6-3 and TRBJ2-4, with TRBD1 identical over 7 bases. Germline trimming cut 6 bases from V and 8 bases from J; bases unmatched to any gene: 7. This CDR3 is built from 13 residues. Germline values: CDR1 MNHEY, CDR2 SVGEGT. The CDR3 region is CASRDPGTDIQYF. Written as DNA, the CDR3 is TGTGCCAGCAGAGACCCCGGGACAGACATTCAGTACTTC.

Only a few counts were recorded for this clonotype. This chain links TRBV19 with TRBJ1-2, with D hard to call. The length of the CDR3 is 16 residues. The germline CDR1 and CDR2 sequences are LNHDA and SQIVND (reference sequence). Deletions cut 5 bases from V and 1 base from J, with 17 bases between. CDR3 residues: CASSPKSPGFNYGYTF. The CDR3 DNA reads TGTGCCAGTAGTCCAAAAAGTCCCGGATTTAACTATGGCTACACCTTC.

The CDR3 coding sequence is TGTGCCTGGACAGACAGGGAAGCAAGGGAGACCCAGTACTTC. Encoded protein: CAWTDREARETQYF. The chain joins TRBV30 to TRBJ2-5; 7 positions match TRBD1. This CDR3 is 14 amino acids long. Losses at the gene ends were 4 bases for V and 5 bases for J; bases not matched to a gene: 10. Germline loops: CDR1 GTSNPN, CDR2 SVGIG (reference sequence).

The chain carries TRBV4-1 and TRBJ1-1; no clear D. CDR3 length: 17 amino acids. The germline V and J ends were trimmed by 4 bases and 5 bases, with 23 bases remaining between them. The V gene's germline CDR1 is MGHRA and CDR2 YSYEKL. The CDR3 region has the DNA TGCGCCAGCAGCCCCCTGGATCTAATGGTTCTGGGAACTGAAGCTTTCTTT. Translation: CASSPLDLMVLGTEAFF.

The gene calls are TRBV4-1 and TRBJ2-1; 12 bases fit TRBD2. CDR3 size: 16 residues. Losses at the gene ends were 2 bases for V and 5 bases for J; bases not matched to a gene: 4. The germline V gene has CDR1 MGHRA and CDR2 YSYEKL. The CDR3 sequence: CASSQSSSGGDNEQFF. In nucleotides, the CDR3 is TGCGCCAGCAGCCAATCGTCTAGCGGGGGGGACAATGAGCAGTTCTTC.

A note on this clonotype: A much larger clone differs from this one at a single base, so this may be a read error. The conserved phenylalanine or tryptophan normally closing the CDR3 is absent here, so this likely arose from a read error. The CDR3 region is CASSLRTPTGSHGYTS. In nucleotides, the CDR3 is TGTGCCAGCAGTTTACGAACCCCGACCGGGAGTCATGGCTACACCTCC. The chain employs TRBV27 and TRBJ1-2; D unclear. Trimming left V 2 bases short and J 6 bases short, with 19 bases between. The length of the CDR3 is 16 residues. Germline lookup yields CDR1 MNHEY and CDR2 SMNVEV (reference sequence).